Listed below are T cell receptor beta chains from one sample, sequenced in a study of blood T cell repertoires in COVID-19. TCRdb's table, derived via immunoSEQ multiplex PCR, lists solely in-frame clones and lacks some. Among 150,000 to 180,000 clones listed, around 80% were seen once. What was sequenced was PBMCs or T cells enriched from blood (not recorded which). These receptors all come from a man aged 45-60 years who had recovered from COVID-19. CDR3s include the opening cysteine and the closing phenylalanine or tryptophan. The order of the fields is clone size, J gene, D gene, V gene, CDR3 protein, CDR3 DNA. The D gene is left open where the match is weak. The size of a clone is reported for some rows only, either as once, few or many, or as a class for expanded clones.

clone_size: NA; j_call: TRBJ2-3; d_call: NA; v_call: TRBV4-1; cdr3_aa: CASSQGPTSGTDTQYF; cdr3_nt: TGCGCCAGCAGCCAGGGGCCAACGTCCGGCACAGATACGCAGTATTTT
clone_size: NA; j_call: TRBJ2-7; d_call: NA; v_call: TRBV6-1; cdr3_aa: CASSWGSGVEQYF; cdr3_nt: TGTGCCAGCAGCTGGGGGTCGGGGGTCGAGCAGTACTTC
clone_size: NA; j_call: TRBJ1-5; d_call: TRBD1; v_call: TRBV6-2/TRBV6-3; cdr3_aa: CASSPKTGLGSPQHF; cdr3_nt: TGTGCCAGCAGTCCGAAGACAGGGCTCGGATCGCCCCAGCATTTT
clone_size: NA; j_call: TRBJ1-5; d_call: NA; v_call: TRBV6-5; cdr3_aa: CASNRDSNQPQHF; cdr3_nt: TGTGCCAGCAACAGGGATAGCAATCAGCCCCAGCATTTT
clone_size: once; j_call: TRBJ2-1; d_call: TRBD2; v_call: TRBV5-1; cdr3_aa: CASSRTSGVAGNEQFF; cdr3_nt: TGCGCCAGCAGCCGGACTAGCGGGGTCGCTGGCAATGAGCAGTTCTTC
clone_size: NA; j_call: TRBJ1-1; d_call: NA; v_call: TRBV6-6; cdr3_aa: CASGLPRSEAFF; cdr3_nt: TGTGCCAGCGGGCTTCCCAGATCTGAAGCTTTCTTT
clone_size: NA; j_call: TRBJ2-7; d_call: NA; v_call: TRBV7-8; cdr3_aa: CASSLAPLYEQYF; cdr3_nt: TGTGCCAGCAGCTTAGCCCCTCTCTACGAGCAGTACTTC
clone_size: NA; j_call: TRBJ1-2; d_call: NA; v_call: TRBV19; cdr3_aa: CASIGTEGYGYTF; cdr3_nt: TGTGCCAGCATAGGGACTGAGGGGTATGGCTACACCTTC
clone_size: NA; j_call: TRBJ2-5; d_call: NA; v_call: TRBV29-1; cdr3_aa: CSVERTAQETQYF; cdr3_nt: TGCAGCGTTGAACGGACAGCCCAAGAGACCCAGTACTTC
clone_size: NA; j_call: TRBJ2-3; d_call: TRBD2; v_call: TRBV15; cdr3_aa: CATSSGTSGTRAQYF; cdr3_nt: TGTGCCACCAGCAGTGGGACTAGCGGGACCAGGGCGCAGTATTTT
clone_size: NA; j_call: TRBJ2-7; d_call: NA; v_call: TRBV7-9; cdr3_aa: CASSPSGQPGTYEQYF; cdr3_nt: TGTGCCAGCAGCCCTTCCGGACAGCCGGGTACCTACGAGCAGTACTTC
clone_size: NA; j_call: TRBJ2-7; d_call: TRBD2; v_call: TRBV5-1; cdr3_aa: CASKSSSGGESYEQYF; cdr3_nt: TGCGCCAGCAAATCATCTAGCGGGGGGGAATCCTACGAGCAGTACTTC
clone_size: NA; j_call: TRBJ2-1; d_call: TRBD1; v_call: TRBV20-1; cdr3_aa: CSAGTVNEQFF; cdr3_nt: TGCAGTGCTGGGACAGTCAATGAGCAGTTCTTC
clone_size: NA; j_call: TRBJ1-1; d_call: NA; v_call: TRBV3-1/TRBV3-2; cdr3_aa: CASSQDPGTEAFF; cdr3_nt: TGTGCCAGCAGCCAAGATCCGGGAACTGAAGCTTTCTTT
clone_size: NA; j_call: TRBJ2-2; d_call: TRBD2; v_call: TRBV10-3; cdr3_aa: CAISERGGRGELFF; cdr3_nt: TGTGCCATCAGTGAGCGCGGGGGTCGCGGGGAGCTGTTTTTT
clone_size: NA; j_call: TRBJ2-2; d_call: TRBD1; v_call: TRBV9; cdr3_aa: CASSVRQGNGELFF; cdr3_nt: TGTGCCAGCAGCGTTAGACAGGGCAACGGGGAGCTGTTTTTT
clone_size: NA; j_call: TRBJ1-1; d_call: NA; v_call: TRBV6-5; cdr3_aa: CASSYGGSYPEAFF; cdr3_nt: TGTGCCAGCAGTTACGGAGGGTCCTACCCTGAAGCTTTCTTT
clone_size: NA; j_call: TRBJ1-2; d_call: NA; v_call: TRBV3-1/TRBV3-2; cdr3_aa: CASSQDMGGMYGYTF; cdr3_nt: TGTGCCAGCAGCCAAGATATGGGGGGGATGTATGGCTACACCTTC
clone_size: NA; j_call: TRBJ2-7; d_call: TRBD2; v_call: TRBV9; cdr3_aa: CASSVELAGYNEQYF; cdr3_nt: TGTGCCAGCAGCGTAGAGCTAGCGGGGTACAACGAGCAGTACTTC
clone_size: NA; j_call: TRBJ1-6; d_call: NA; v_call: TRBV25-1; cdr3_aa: CASSEWGQDNSPLHF; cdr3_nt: TGTGCCAGCAGTGAATGGGGGCAGGATAATTCACCCCTCCACTTT
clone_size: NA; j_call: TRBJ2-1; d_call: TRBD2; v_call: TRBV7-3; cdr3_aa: CASSPGERGVDKQFF; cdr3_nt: TGTGCCAGCAGCCCCGGGGAGCGGGGGGTTGATAAGCAGTTCTTC
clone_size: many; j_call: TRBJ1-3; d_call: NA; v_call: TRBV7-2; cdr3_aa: CASSLVSNTIYF; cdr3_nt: TGTGCCAGCAGCTTAGTCTCTAACACCATATATTTT
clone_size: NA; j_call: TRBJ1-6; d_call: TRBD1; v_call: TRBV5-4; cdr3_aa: CASSLAGQGVIGSPLHF; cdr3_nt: TGTGCCAGCAGCTTGGCGGGACAGGGTGTGATCGGATCACCCCTCCACTTT
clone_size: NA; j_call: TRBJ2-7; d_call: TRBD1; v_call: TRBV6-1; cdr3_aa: CASSDRGSGLEQYF; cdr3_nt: TGTGCCAGCAGTGACAGGGGGTCGGGATTGGAACAGTACTTC
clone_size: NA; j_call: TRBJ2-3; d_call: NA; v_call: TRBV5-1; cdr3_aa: CASKLGGASTDTQYF; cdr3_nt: TGCGCCAGCAAATTAGGGGGGGCTAGCACAGATACGCAGTATTTT
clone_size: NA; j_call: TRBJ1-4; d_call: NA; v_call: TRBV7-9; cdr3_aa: CASSSGEEKLFF; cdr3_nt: TGTGCCAGCAGCTCAGGGGAGGAAAAACTGTTTTTT
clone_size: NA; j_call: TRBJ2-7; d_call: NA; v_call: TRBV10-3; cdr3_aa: CAIRPPTDPNEQYF; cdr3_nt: TGTGCCATCAGACCTCCGACAGACCCCAACGAGCAGTACTTC